The sequence of this TCR beta chain was determined in a study of T cell responses to AZD1222 COVID-19 vaccine. Overall study results and limits: Donors were chiefly white British, with a greater number of females, and clonal diversity was perhaps underestimated. Baseline seropositivity characterized only six or seven AZD1222 recipients.

Regarding this clone: Its antigen is not known.

V was shortened by 5 bases and J by 5 bases, with 9 bases between the two germline ends. Germline V gene sequence: CDR1 ENHRY, CDR2 SYGVKD. The CDR3 is 13 residues long. Sequencing used immunoSEQ multiplex PCR; TCRdb keeps in-frame clones, though not all of them. The data hold 120,000 to 150,000 clones, with almost 90% observed a single time. J is TRBJ1-4 and V is TRBV10-3; D possibly corresponds to TRBD1 (5 bases). This clonotype was sampled from an adult who received the AZD1222 COVID-19 vaccine. Here the sequenced sample was peripheral blood, taken 28 days after the second AZD1222 dose. In DNA form, the CDR3 reads TGTGCCATCAGTCCTGGGGCGAATGAAAAACTGTTTTTT. Translation gives CAISPGANEKLFF.